The entry below gives a single T cell receptor (beta chain) sequence along with its context. CDR3 length equals 15 residues. Between the trimmed V and J ends, which lost 4 bases and 0 bases, there was a span of 10 bases. CDR1 is SNHLY and CDR2 is FYNNEI in the germline V gene. Under the authors' procedure: Amplified reference gene primers provided the basis for estimating nucleated cell counts. TCRdb's table, derived via immunoSEQ multiplex PCR, lists solely in-frame clones and lacks some. For V, J and clone size, that table is used; D and trimming come from the DNA. The table lists approximately 100,000 clones, around four fifths of them singletons, with around 13% in the top ten. This sample was taken from a study of blood T cell repertoires in COVID-19. Looking at the study overall: Samples of COVID-19 (acute and convalescent) were obtained from the United States, Italy and Spain. The analysed material was cDNA or gDNA that came from T cells, B-cell-depleted T cells, or PBMCs.

The chain uses TRBV2 and TRBJ1-3; TRBD1 is a possible D gene (5 bases). Sequencing used peripheral blood. The TCR comes from a human donor in a cohort sampled during active COVID-19. CDR3 bases: TGTGCCAGCAGTGGGGGACTGAACTCTGGAAACACCATATATTTT. This translates into CASSGGLNSGNTIYF.